This T cell receptor (beta chain) comes out of a study of T cell responses to AZD1222 COVID-19 vaccine. Whole-study findings and limits: Seropositive status at baseline applied to only a handful of AZD1222 recipients. A rise in Spike-specific TCR breadth and depth followed two AZD1222 doses.

A remark on this clone: As yet, its antigen is unknown.

TCRdb's copy holds only in-frame clones and misses some; the assay was immunoSEQ multiplex PCR. The sample consists of 100,000 to 150,000 clones, about nine tenths of them appearing once. Looked up from germline, CDR1 is SGHRS and CDR2 is YFSETQ. V was cut by 3 bases and J by 3 bases, with 12 bases left in between. The CDR3 spans 15 residues. The sequence derives from an adult in good health. V is TRBV5-1 and J is TRBJ2-2; tentatively, D is TRBD1 (5 bases). The sequenced sample was peripheral blood, obtained on day 0 of AZD1222 vaccination. The CDR3 here is CASSSSRVYTGELFF. The CDR3 bases are TGCGCCAGCAGCTCTTCCAGGGTCTACACCGGGGAGCTGTTTTTT.